Below, 14 T cell receptor beta chains from the same sample are listed, as sequenced in a study of blood T cell repertoires in COVID-19. Sequencing used immunoSEQ multiplex PCR; TCRdb keeps in-frame clones, though not all of them. The sample contains roughly 200,000 clones, approximately 90% of which appear only once. The source material was peripheral blood. The origin of the receptors is a man in his sixties who had recovered from COVID-19.

The chain couples TRBV6-6 to TRBJ1-1, with a possible D match to TRBD1 (5 bases). Germline CDR1 and CDR2: MNHNY and SVGAGI (reference sequence). The CDR3 consists of 12 residues. The V and J ends lost 8 bases and 1 base respectively, with 8 bases between them. Written as DNA, the CDR3 is TGTGCCAGCCAGGGATCGAACACTGAAGCTTTCTTT. It codes for CASQGSNTEAFF.

The chain joins TRBV6-5 to TRBJ2-5; unclear D gene. There are 13 residues in the CDR3. The germline V gene encodes CDR1 MNHEY and CDR2 SVGAGI. Trimming removed 4 bases at V and 3 bases at J, with 9 bases between. CDR3 amino acids: CASSFYEEETQYF. The CDR3 nucleotides are TGTGCCAGCAGTTTTTATGAGGAAGAGACCCAGTACTTC.

The chain recombines TRBV5-1 with TRBJ1-1, with D uncertain. CDR1 is SGHRS and CDR2 is YFSETQ in the germline V gene. The CDR3 runs to 13 residues. V was trimmed by 4 bases and J by 1 base, leaving 8 bases between them. The CDR3 bases are TGCGCCAGCAGCCCCGGGAAGAACACTGAAGCTTTCTTT. This gives the protein CASSPGKNTEAFF. Filled out from reference TRBV5-1 and TRBJ1-1, the complete variable domain reads KAGVTQTPRYLIKTRGQQVTLSCSPISGHRSVSWYQQTPGQGLQFLFEYFSETQRNKGNFPGRFSGRQFSNSRSEMNVSTLELGDSALYLCASSPGKNTEAFFGQGTRLTVV.

The chain carries TRBV27 and TRBJ1-6; TRBD1 aligns across 8 bases. This CDR3 is 14 amino acids long. Germline V gives CDR1 MNHEY, CDR2 SMNVEV (reference sequence). V was pared by 7 bases and J by 8 bases, with 7 bases of the junction left unmatched. Here the CDR3 DNA reads TGTGCCAGCACCGCGGACAGGGCGCATTCACCCCTCCACTTT. It encodes CASTADRAHSPLHF.

This sequence joins TRBV6-6 and TRBJ2-5, with 12 bases that match TRBD2. Looked up from germline, CDR1 is MNHNY and CDR2 is SVGAGI (reference sequence). V lost 6 bases to trimming and J lost 4 bases; unmatched junction nucleotides: 6. The CDR3 is 15 residues long. The CDR3, as DNA: TGTGCCAGCAGCCTACTAGCGGGGGGTGGAGAGACCCAGTACTTC. It translates to CASSLLAGGGETQYF.

This clone was picked up a small number of times. V and J are TRBV14 and TRBJ2-1; D possibly corresponds to TRBD2 (6 bases). Germline CDR1 reads SGHDN; CDR2 reads FVKESK. V was shortened by 4 bases and J by 5 bases, with 18 bases between the two germline ends. The CDR3 is 16 residues long. DNA for the CDR3: TGTGCCAGCAGCCCCCTGGCGGGACGGGTTGACAATGAGCAGTTCTTC. Translating it yields CASSPLAGRVDNEQFF.

J is TRBJ2-1 and V is TRBV1; TRBD2 is the table's D call, not checked against the DNA. TRBV1 represents a pseudogene. This CDR3 region has 18 residues. The CDR3 region is CTSSQGPPSGSSYNEQFF. For the CDR3, the DNA is TGCACCAGCAGCCAAGGCCCCCCTAGCGGGAGCTCCTACAATGAGCAGTTCTTC.

The chain combines TRBV29-1 with TRBJ1-2; 7 bases are a match to TRBD1. Germline V lookup: CDR1 SQVTM, CDR2 ANQGSEA. This CDR3 spans 12 amino acids. Trimming cost V 6 bases and J 8 bases; bases outside gene matches: 9. The CDR3 nucleotides read TGCAGCGTCACGGACAGGACGGGAGGCTACACCTTC. Translating it yields CSVTDRTGGYTF.

The chain employs TRBV12-3 or TRBV12-4 and TRBJ1-2, with a tentative D call TRBD1 (5 bases). With 3 bases removed from V and 1 base from J, the gap between germline ends came to 6 bases. The CDR3 loop spans 13 amino acids. As DNA, the CDR3 is TGTGCCAGCAGTTTGGGGGGTAACTATGGCTACACCTTC. It yields the protein CASSLGGNYGYTF.

The chain is built from TRBV7-2 and TRBJ2-2; TRBD1 matches at 8 bases. V dropped 6 bases and J dropped 6; count of bases not matched to a gene: 3. This CDR3 is built from 13 residues. Looked up from germline, CDR1 is SGHTA and CDR2 is FQGNSA. CDR3 amino acids: CASRPTGAGELFF. The CDR3 bases are TGTGCCAGCAGACCGACAGGGGCCGGGGAGCTGTTTTTT.

In its sample, this clone was seen once. This sequence may be a read error, since a much larger clone differs from it by one base. J is TRBJ2-3 and V is TRBV15; TRBD2 aligns across 13 bases. Germline CDR1 and CDR2: LNHNV and YYDKDF (reference sequence). This CDR3 contains 15 residues. As DNA, the CDR3 is TGTGTCACCAGCACTAGCGGGGGGGCCACAGATACGCAGTATTTT. Translating it yields CVTSTSGGATDTQYF.

This sequence joins TRBV5-5 and TRBJ2-3, with D perhaps matching TRBD2 (5 bases). The germline V gene has CDR1 SGHKS and CDR2 YYEKEE (reference sequence). CDR3 length: 16 amino acids. The ends were cut back, 4 bases at V and 6 bases at J, with 21 bases in the middle. The CDR3 protein is CASSPSIRLTGDTQYF. The DNA of the CDR3 is TGTGCCAGCAGCCCCTCGATTAGGCTCACGGGGGATACGCAGTATTTT. The whole variable domain, filled in from reference TRBV5-5 and TRBJ2-3, reads DAGVTQSPTHLIKTRGQQVTLRCSPISGHKSVSWYQQVLGQGPQFIFQYYEKEERGRGNFPDRFSARQFPNYSSELNVNALLLGDSALYLCASSPSIRLTGDTQYFGPGTRLTVL.

The gene calls are TRBV5-1 and TRBJ2-7; D is perhaps TRBD2 (6 bases). The V gene lost 4 bases and the J gene lost 2 bases, with 16 bases spanning the gap. CDR1 and CDR2 from the germline V gene are SGHRS and YFSETQ. CDR3 length: 15 residues. The CDR3 loop reads CASSKDSGLTYEQYF. Written as DNA, the CDR3 is TGCGCCAGCAGCAAGGACTCAGGACTAACCTACGAGCAGTACTTC.

This chain links TRBV20-1 with TRBJ2-3; weak D call: TRBD1 (5 bases). Trimming shortened V by 6 bases and J by 8 bases, and 12 bases separated the two germline ends. The CDR3 loop spans 11 amino acids. In germline, CDR1 is DFQATT, CDR2 SNEGSKA (reference sequence). Here the CDR3 DNA reads TGCAGTGCCCCGACAGATTTTACGCAGTATTTT. It specifies CSAPTDFTQYF.